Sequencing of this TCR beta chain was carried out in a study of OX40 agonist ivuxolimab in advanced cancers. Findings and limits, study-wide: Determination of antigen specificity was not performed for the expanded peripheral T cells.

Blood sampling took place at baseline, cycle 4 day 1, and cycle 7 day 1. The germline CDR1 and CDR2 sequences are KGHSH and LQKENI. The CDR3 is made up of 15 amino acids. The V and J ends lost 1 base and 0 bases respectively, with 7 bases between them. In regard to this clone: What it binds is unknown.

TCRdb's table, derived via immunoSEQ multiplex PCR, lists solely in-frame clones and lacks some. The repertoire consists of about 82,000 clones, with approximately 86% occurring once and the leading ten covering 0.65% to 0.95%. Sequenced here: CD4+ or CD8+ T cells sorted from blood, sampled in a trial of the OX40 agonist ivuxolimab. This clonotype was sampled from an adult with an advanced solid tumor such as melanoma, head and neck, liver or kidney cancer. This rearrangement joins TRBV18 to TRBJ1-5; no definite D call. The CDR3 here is CASSPRADSNQPQHF. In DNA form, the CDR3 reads TGTGCCAGCTCACCACGGGCAGATAGCAATCAGCCCCAGCATTTT.